Following are 3 T cell receptor beta chains from one sample sequenced in a study of shared clonotypes between healthy human individuals. Sequenced by immunoSEQ multiplex PCR; TCRdb stores in-frame clones only, minus some. Found here are under 1,900,000 clones, around 98.5% of them singletons; the top ten hold about 0.4%. The sample was naive CD4+ T cells sorted from blood. Subset defined: CD45RA+ positively selected. These receptor sequences come from a man younger than 40 in good health.

The chain carries TRBV27 and TRBJ1-5; D is uncertain. Germline CDR1 reads MNHEY; CDR2 reads SMNVEV (reference sequence). Trimming cost V 3 bases and J 10 bases, with 19 bases left between them. The CDR3 has 15 amino acids. The CDR3 coding sequence is TGTGCCAGCAGTTTGTCATCGGGCGTGGGATCCCCCCAGCATTTT. This encodes CASSLSSGVGSPQHF.

This clone was observed a single time. The chain links TRBV19 to TRBJ2-2; 8 nucleotides match TRBD2. The CDR3 is made up of 16 amino acids. Germline V CDR1 and CDR2: LNHDA, SQIVND (reference sequence). V shed 2 bases, J shed 4 bases, and the junction held 6 bases outside the gene matches. The DNA of the CDR3 is TGTGCCAGTAGTATACCGGCGGGAGGTGGCACCGGGGAGCTGTTTTTT. Translated: CASSIPAGGGTGELFF.

This clone was observed once. The sample contains more than one DNA sequence encoding this CDR3. The chain is built from TRBV9 and TRBJ2-7; D tentatively reads TRBD1 or TRBD2 (5 bases each). This CDR3 is built from 13 residues. Trimming removed 2 bases at V and 6 bases at J, with 12 bases between. The V gene's germline CDR1 is SGDLS and CDR2 YYNGEE. The CDR3 DNA reads as TGTGCCAGCAGCGTCGGGACCCGGGGCGAGCAGTACTTC. Amino acid sequence: CASSVGTRGEQYF.